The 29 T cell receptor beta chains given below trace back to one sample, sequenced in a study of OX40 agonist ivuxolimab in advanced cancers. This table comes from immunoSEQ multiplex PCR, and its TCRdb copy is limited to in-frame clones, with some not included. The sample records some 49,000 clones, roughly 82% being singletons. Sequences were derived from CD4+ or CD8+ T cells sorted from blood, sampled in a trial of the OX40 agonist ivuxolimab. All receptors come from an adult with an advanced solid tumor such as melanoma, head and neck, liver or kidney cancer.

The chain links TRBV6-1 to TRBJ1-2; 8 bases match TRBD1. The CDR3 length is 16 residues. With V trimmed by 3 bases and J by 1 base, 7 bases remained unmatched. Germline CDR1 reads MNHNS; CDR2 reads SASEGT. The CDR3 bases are TGTGCCAGCAGTGAGGCAGGGGGCTTGGGTAACTATGGCTACACCTTC. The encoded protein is CASSEAGGLGNYGYTF.

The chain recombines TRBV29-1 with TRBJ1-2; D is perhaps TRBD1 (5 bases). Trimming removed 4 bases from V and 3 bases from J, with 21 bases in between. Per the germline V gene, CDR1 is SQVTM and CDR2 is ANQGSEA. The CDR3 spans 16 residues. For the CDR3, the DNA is TGCAGCGTTGCTCCGCGCTTTGGGGGTTTGGACTATGGCTACACCTTC. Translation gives CSVAPRFGGLDYGYTF.

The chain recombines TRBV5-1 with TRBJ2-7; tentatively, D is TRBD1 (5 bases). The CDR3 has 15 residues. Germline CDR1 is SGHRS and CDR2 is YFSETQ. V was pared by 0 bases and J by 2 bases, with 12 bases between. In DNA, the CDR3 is TGCGCCAGCAGCTTGGTAGCAGGGTCCACCTACGAGCAGTACTTC. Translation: CASSLVAGSTYEQYF.

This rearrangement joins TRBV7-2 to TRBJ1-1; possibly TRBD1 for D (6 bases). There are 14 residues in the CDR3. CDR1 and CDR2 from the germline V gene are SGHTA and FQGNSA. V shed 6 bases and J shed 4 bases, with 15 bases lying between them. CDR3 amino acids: CASSTTGSGTEAFF. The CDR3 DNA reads TGTGCCAGCAGTACAACAGGGAGCGGCACTGAAGCTTTCTTT.

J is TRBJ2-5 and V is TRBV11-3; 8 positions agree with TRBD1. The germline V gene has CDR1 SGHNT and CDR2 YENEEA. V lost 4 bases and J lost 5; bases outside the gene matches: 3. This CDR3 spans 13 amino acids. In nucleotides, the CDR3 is TGTGCCAGCAGCTCTAGGACAGGGGAGACCCAGTACTTC. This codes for CASSSRTGETQYF.

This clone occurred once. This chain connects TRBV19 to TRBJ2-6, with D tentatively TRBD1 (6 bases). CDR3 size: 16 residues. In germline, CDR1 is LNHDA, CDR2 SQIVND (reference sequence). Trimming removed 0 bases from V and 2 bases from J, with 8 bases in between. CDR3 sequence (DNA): TGTGCCAGTAGTATAGAGCAGGGGACTGGGGCCAACGTCCTGACTTTC. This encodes CASSIEQGTGANVLTF.

This CDR3 is CASSWRQGNTEAFF. The DNA of the CDR3 is TGTGCCAGCAGCTGGAGACAGGGCAACACTGAAGCTTTCTTT. This chain joins TRBV7-2 and TRBJ1-1; TRBD1 matches at 7 bases. V dropped 4 bases and J dropped 2; count of bases not matched to a gene: 4. CDR3 length: 14 amino acids. The V gene's germline CDR1 is SGHTA and CDR2 FQGNSA.

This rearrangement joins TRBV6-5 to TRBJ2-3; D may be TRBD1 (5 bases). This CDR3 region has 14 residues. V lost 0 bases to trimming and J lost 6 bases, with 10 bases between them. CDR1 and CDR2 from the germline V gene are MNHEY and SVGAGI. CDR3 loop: CASSYSTPGDTQYF. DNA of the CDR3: TGTGCCAGCAGTTACTCGACTCCAGGGGATACGCAGTATTTT.

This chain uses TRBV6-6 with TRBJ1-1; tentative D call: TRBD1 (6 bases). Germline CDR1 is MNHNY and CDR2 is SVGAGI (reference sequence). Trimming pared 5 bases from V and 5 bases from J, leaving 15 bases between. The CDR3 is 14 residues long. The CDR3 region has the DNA TGTGCCAGCAGTGGCGGGGGGCGGTTTACTGAAGCTTTCTTT. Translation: CASSGGGRFTEAFF.

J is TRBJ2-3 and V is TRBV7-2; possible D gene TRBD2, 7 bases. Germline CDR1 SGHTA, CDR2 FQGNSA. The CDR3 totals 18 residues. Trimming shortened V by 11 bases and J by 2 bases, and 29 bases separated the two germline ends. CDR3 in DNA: TGTGCCCCCTCGTCTTGGGGGGGGCGGGGTATCATCACAGATACGCAGTATTTT. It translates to CAPSSWGGRGIITDTQYF.

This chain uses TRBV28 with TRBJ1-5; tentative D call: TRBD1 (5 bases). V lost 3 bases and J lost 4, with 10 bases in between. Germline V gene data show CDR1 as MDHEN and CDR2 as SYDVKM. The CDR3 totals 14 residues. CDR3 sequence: CASSLWQGNQPQHF. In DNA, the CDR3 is TGTGCCAGCAGTTTGTGGCAGGGAAATCAGCCCCAGCATTTT.

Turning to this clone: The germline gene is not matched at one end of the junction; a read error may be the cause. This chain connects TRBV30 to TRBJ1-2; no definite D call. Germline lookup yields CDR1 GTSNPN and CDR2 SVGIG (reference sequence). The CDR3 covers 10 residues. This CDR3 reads CAWGVLFYTF. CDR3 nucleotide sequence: TGTGCCTGGGGTGTCCTCTTCTACACCTTC.

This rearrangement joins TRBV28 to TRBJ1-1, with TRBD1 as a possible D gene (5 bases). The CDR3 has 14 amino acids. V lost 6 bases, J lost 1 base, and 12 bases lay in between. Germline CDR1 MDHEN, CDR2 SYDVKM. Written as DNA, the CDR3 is TGTGCCAGCAGCTTAGACAGTGCGAACACTGAAGCTTTCTTT. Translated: CASSLDSANTEAFF.

Written as DNA, the CDR3 is TGTGCCAGCAGTTACTCGGGGACCTGGAGCTCCTACGAGCAGTACTTC. It codes for CASSYSGTWSSYEQYF. The J gene is TRBJ2-7, the V gene TRBV6-5, with D perhaps TRBD1 or TRBD2 (5 bases each). V lost 0 bases and J lost 0, with 12 bases in between. This CDR3 is built from 16 residues. CDR1 and CDR2 from the germline V gene are MNHEY and SVGAGI.

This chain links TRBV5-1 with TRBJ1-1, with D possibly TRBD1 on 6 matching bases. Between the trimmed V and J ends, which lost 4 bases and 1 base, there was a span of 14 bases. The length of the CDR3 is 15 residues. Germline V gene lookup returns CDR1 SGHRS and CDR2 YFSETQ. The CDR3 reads CASSPTGTPNTEAFF. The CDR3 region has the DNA TGCGCCAGCAGCCCGACCGGGACACCGAACACTGAAGCTTTCTTT.

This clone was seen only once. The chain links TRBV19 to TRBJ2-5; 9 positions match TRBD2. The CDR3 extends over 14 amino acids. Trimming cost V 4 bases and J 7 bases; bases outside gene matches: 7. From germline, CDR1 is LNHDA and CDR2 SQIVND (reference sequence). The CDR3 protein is CASSNSGGPGTQYF. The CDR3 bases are TGTGCCAGTAGTAATAGCGGGGGCCCGGGGACCCAGTACTTC.

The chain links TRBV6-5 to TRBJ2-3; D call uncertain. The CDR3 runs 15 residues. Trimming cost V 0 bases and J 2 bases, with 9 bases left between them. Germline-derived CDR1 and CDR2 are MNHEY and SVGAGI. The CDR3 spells CASSYSGWVTDTQYF. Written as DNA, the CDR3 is TGTGCCAGCAGTTACTCGGGGTGGGTCACAGATACGCAGTATTTT.

The chain's CDR3 is CASDGGTDTQYF. The CDR3 DNA follows: TGTGCCTCGGATGGGGGGACAGATACGCAGTATTTT. The V call is TRBV10-3, the J call TRBJ2-3; tentatively, D is TRBD2 (6 bases). Germline CDR1 ENHRY, CDR2 SYGVKD. Trimming shortened V by 11 bases and J by 3 bases, and 12 bases separated the two germline ends. The CDR3 runs to 12 residues.

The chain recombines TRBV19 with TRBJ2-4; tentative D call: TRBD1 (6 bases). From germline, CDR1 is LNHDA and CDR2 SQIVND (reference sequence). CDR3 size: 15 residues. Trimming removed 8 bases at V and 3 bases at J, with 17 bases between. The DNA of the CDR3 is TGTGCCAGTGGAACACAGGGATCGGGCAAAAACATTCAGTACTTC. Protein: CASGTQGSGKNIQYF.

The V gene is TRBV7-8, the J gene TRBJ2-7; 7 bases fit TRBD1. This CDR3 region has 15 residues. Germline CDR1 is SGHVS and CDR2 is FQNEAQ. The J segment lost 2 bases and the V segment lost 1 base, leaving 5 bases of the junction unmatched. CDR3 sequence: CASSLGPGTAYEQYF. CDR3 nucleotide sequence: TGTGCCAGCAGCTTAGGGCCTGGGACAGCCTACGAGCAGTACTTC. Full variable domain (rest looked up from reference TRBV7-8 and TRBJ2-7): GAGVSQSPRYKVAKRGQDVALRCDPISGHVSLFWYQQALGQGPEFLTYFQNEAQLDKSGLPSDRFFAERPEGSVSTLKIQRTQQEDSAVYLCASSLGPGTAYEQYFGPGTRLTVT.

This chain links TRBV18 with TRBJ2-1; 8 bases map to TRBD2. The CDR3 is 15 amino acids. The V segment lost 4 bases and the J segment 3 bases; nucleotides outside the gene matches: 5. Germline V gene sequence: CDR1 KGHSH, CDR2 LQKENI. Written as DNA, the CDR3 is TGTGCCAGCTCACAGAGCGGGGGCATCTACAATGAGCAGTTCTTC. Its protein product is CASSQSGGIYNEQFF.

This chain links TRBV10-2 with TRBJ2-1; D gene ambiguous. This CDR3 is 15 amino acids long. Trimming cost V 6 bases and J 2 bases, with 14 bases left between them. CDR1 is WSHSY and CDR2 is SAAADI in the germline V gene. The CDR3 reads CASRDNLFTYNEQFF. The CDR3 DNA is TGCGCCAGCAGGGATAACCTGTTTACCTACAATGAGCAGTTCTTC.

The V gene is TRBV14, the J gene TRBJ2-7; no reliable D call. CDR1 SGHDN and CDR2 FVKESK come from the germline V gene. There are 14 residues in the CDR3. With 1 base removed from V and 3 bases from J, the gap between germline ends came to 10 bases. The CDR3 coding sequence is TGTGCCAGCAGCCAAGGTTACTTGTTCTACGAGCAGTACTTC. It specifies CASSQGYLFYEQYF.

As DNA, the CDR3 is TGTGCCAGCAGCTTTGGCGGGGGGGCCGGTGAGCAGTACTTC. Translation gives CASSFGGGAGEQYF. This rearrangement joins TRBV7-3 to TRBJ2-7; 9 positions agree with TRBD2. V lost 3 bases and J lost 7; bases outside the gene matches: 7. CDR1 and CDR2 (germline): SGHTA, FQGTGA. The CDR3 sequence is 14 residues long.

The CDR3 nucleotides read TGTGCCAGCAGCGCCTACAGGGGGCGAGAGGGTGAAAAACTGTTTTTT. Its translation is CASSAYRGREGEKLFF. The genes are TRBV7-8 and TRBJ1-4, with 9 bases aligning to TRBD1. The V gene end was trimmed by 5 bases and the J gene end by 7 bases; junction bases not matched to a gene: 11. Germline V lookup: CDR1 SGHVS, CDR2 FQNEAQ. The CDR3 consists of 16 residues.

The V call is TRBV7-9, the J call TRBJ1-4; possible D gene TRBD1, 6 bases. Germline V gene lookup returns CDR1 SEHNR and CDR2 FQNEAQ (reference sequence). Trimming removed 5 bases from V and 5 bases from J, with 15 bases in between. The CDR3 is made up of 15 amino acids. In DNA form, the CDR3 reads TGTGCCAGCAGCCCCCCGTTGGGGGCGAATGAAAAACTGTTTTTT. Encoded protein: CASSPPLGANEKLFF.

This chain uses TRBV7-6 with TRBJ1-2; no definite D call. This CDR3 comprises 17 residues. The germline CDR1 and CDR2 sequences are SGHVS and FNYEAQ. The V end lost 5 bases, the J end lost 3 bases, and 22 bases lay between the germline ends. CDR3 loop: CASSPRLSGKSDYGYTF. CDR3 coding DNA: TGTGCCAGCAGCCCCCGGTTGTCCGGGAAGAGCGACTATGGCTACACCTTC.

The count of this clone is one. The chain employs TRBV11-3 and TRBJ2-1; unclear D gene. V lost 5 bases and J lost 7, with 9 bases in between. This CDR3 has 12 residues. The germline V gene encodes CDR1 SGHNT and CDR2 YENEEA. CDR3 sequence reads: CASSPDWNEQFF. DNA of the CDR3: TGTGCCAGCAGCCCGGATTGGAATGAGCAGTTCTTC.

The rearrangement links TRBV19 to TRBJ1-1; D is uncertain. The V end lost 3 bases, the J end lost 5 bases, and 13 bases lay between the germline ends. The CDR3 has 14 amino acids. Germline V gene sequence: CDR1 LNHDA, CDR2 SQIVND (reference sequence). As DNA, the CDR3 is TGTGCCAGTAGTATTCGGCCGGAGGGAACTGAAGCTTTCTTT. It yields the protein CASSIRPEGTEAFF.